One sample yielded the 14 T cell receptor beta chains listed below, sequenced in a study of cytomegalovirus exposure and HLA in healthy donors. The protocol was immunoSEQ multiplex PCR, while the TCRdb copy is restricted to in-frame clones and leaves out a portion. This table holds 65,000 to 95,000 clones, 90% to 95% found once. Sequences were obtained from PBMCs. The receptor set was obtained from a woman aged 25 to 39 in good health and CMV-seronegative.

Only a few counts were recorded for this clone. The chain is built from TRBV6-5 and TRBJ1-2; TRBD1 is a possible D gene (5 bases). V gave up 5 bases and J gave up 5 bases, with 9 bases separating them. Germline CDR1 reads MNHEY; CDR2 reads SVGAGI. CDR3 length equals 12 residues. The CDR3 sequence: CASSAGTYGYTF. CDR3 sequence (DNA): TGTGCCAGCAGTGCTGGGACTTATGGCTACACCTTC.

The rearrangement links TRBV5-4 to TRBJ2-3; D unclear. Germline V lookup: CDR1 SGHNT, CDR2 YYREEE (reference sequence). V gave up 0 bases and J gave up 5 bases, with 13 bases separating them. The CDR3 consists of 15 residues. CDR3 sequence: CASSLVLSSGDTQYF. The CDR3 DNA reads TGTGCCAGCAGCTTGGTTTTGTCGTCGGGAGATACGCAGTATTTT.

The chain uses TRBV9 and TRBJ2-7, with TRBD1 matching 7 bases. The ends lost 4 bases at V and 3 bases at J; junction bases unmatched: 10. CDR1 is SGDLS and CDR2 is YYNGEE in the germline V gene. CDR3 length: 15 residues. CDR3 sequence: CASSPHLRTGYEQYF. The CDR3 DNA reads as TGTGCCAGCAGCCCCCACCTAAGGACAGGCTACGAGCAGTACTTC. Based on the CDR3 plus reference TRBV9 and TRBJ2-7, the full variable domain is DSGVTQTPKHLITATGQRVTLRCSPRSGDLSVYWYQQSLDQGLQFLIQYYNGEERAKGNILERFSAQQFPDLHSELNLSSLELGDSALYFCASSPHLRTGYEQYFGPGTRLTVT.

CDR3: CASSLSGQGLSNYGYTF. CDR3 sequence (DNA): TGTGCCAGCAGTTTATCGGGACAGGGGTTATCTAACTATGGCTACACCTTC. This rearrangement joins TRBV27 to TRBJ1-2; 10 nucleotides agree with TRBD1. V shed 0 bases, J shed 0 bases, and the junction held 4 bases outside the gene matches. The CDR3 is 17 amino acids. Germline CDR1 reads MNHEY; CDR2 reads SMNVEV (reference sequence).

This rearrangement joins TRBV2 to TRBJ1-1; 7 bases fit TRBD1. Trimming took 1 base from V and 5 from J; bases not matched to a gene: 4. Per the germline V gene, CDR1 is SNHLY and CDR2 is FYNNEI. This CDR3 region has 14 residues. DNA for the CDR3: TGTGCCAGCAGTGAAGAAACAGGGGTGACTGAAGCTTTCTTT. Residues: CASSEETGVTEAFF.

The V and J genes are TRBV2 and TRBJ1-4; a possible D gene is TRBD1 (6 bases). The V end lost 2 bases, the J end lost 8 bases, and 15 bases lay between the germline ends. This CDR3 contains 15 residues. Per germline, CDR1 SNHLY and CDR2 FYNNEI. In nucleotides, the CDR3 is TGTGCCAGCAGTGAAAATAGGGGGAGTAGGGAAAAACTGTTTTTT. This translates into CASSENRGSREKLFF.

The genes are TRBV28 and TRBJ1-3, with 7 bases matching TRBD1. J gave up 4 bases and V 4 bases, and 10 bases lay outside the gene matches. The germline V gene has CDR1 MDHEN and CDR2 SYDVKM. There are 16 residues in the CDR3. CDR3 loop: CASSSTGEFRGNTIYF. As DNA, the CDR3 is TGTGCCAGCAGTTCAACAGGGGAATTTAGGGGAAACACCATATATTTT.

The sample holds one count of this clone. The chain combines TRBV29-1 with TRBJ2-5, with 7 bases matching TRBD1. Germline lookup yields CDR1 SQVTM and CDR2 ANQGSEA. The V gene end was trimmed by 3 bases and the J gene end by 5 bases; junction bases not matched to a gene: 12. This CDR3 is built from 15 residues. The CDR3 region is CSVEVLGQTGETQYF. For the CDR3, the DNA is TGCAGCGTTGAGGTCCTGGGACAGACGGGGGAGACCCAGTACTTC.

In DNA form, the CDR3 reads TGTGCCAGTAGACATACAACTAGCGGGGGCGTTGGGACCCAGTACTTC. Protein product: CASRHTTSGGVGTQYF. This chain links TRBV19 with TRBJ2-5; TRBD2 agrees at 11 bases. The V gene end was trimmed by 6 bases and the J gene end by 7 bases; junction bases not matched to a gene: 13. From germline, CDR1 is LNHDA and CDR2 SQIVND (reference sequence). The CDR3 is made up of 16 amino acids.

This chain links TRBV19 with TRBJ1-1, with D possibly matching TRBD1 (5 bases). The CDR3 is made up of 16 amino acids. Trimming took off 1 base at V and 4 bases at J, with 16 bases between the two ends. Germline CDR1 reads LNHDA; CDR2 reads SQIVND (reference sequence). DNA for the CDR3: TGTGCCAGTAGTATAGGGGGCGCAATGGGAAGCACTGAAGCTTTCTTT. It codes for CASSIGGAMGSTEAFF.

The chain carries TRBV30 and TRBJ1-2; 8 nucleotides align to TRBD1. Trimming took 5 bases from V and 6 from J; bases not matched to a gene: 8. The CDR3 spans 13 residues. The germline V gene has CDR1 GTSNPN and CDR2 SVGIG (reference sequence). The CDR3 protein is CAWGRDRRNGYTF. As DNA, the CDR3 is TGTGCCTGGGGGAGGGACAGGCGTAATGGCTACACCTTC.

V usage is TRBV6-5 and J usage is TRBJ2-2; 8 nucleotides line up with TRBD1. Losses at the gene ends were 2 bases for V and 4 bases for J; bases not matched to a gene: 6. The CDR3 runs 16 residues. The germline CDR1 and CDR2 sequences are MNHEY and SVGAGI. DNA for the CDR3: TGTGCCAGCAGTTACGGGGACAGGAACCTCACCGGGGAGCTGTTTTTT. Its translation is CASSYGDRNLTGELFF.

This clone has only one observation. This chain joins TRBV30 and TRBJ2-1; TRBD2 aligns across 7 bases. V trimming: 0 bases; J trimming: 8 bases; junction bases outside the gene matches: 10. The CDR3 covers 15 residues. CDR1 is GTSNPN, CDR2 SVGIG, per germline (reference sequence). CDR3 sequence reads: CAWSVVGGPKDEQFF. CDR3 DNA sequence: TGTGCCTGGAGTGTGGTGGGAGGGCCGAAAGATGAGCAGTTCTTC.

The chain carries TRBV7-9 and TRBJ1-1, with TRBD1 matching over 9 bases. In germline, CDR1 is SEHNR, CDR2 FQNEAQ (reference sequence). Losses at the gene ends were 1 base for V and 5 bases for J; bases not matched to a gene: 8. The CDR3 extends over 16 amino acids. This chain's CDR3 is CASSLEGTGLITEAFF. DNA for the CDR3: TGTGCCAGCAGCTTAGAGGGGACAGGGTTAATAACTGAAGCTTTCTTT.